These 17 T cell receptor beta chains came from one sample sequenced in a study of blood T cell repertoires in COVID-19. Method: immunoSEQ multiplex PCR; TCRdb's copy keeps in-frame clones and lacks some. Of 200,000 to 300,000 clones detected, around 87% appear once; the ten largest clones hold about 7.6%. Sequences were obtained from peripheral blood. These receptors originate from a woman aged 70 to 79 with active or convalescent COVID-19.

V and J are TRBV3-1 (or the pseudogene TRBV3-2) and TRBJ2-1; TRBD2 agrees at 10 bases. There are 16 residues in the CDR3. Germline V CDR1 and CDR2: LGHDT, YNNKEL (reference sequence). V was clipped by 0 bases and J by 6 bases; unmatched bases: 5. In DNA form, the CDR3 reads TGTGCCAGCAGCCAAGAGCGGAGACTAGCGGGCAATGAGCAGTTCTTC. Translating it yields CASSQERRLAGNEQFF.

This clone was observed once. The DNA for the CDR3 is TGTGCCAGCAGACCCTACCTGGGACAGCAACTCAATGAGCAGTTCTTC. It codes for CASRPYLGQQLNEQFF. The V gene is TRBV6-6, the J gene TRBJ2-1; 7 bases line up with TRBD1. The CDR3 contains 16 residues. The J segment lost 6 bases and the V segment lost 6 bases, leaving 14 bases of the junction unmatched. CDR1 and CDR2 from the germline V gene are MNHNY and SVGAGI (reference sequence).

The genes are TRBV15 and TRBJ1-5; TRBD1 might be the D (5 bases). Germline CDR1 reads LNHNV; CDR2 reads YYDKDF (reference sequence). This CDR3 is built from 16 residues. Between the trimmed V and J ends, which lost 5 bases and 4 bases, there was a span of 18 bases. The CDR3 DNA follows: TGTGCCACCAGCCCAGACGGAACAGGAGTGAATCAGCCCCAGCATTTT. Encoded protein: CATSPDGTGVNQPQHF.

The chain uses TRBV7-2 and TRBJ2-1; the D gene is possibly TRBD2 (7 bases). Trimming removed 7 bases at V and 10 bases at J, with 23 bases between. The CDR3 has 15 amino acids. Germline CDR1 and CDR2: SGHTA and FQGNSA. The CDR3 DNA follows: TGTGCCAGCAAGAAGGGGGGGGCGGCGGGAATGGAGCAGTTCTTC. Translated: CASKKGGAAGMEQFF.

The chain employs TRBV5-6 and TRBJ1-1; 8 bases agree with TRBD1. V was pared by 5 bases and J by 5 bases, with 11 bases of the junction left unmatched. Germline loops: CDR1 SGHDT, CDR2 YYEEEE. CDR3 length: 15 residues. DNA for the CDR3: TGTGCCAGCAGTTTTCCCCAGGGGGCTGAAACTGAAGCTTTCTTT. Protein: CASSFPQGAETEAFF. The full variable domain, its missing parts supplied by reference TRBV5-6 and TRBJ1-1, is DAGVTQSPTHLIKTRGQQVTLRCSPKSGHDTVSWYQQALGQGPQFIFQYYEEEERQRGNFPDRFSGHQFPNYSSELNVNALLLGDSALYLCASSFPQGAETEAFFGQGTRLTVV.

The gene calls are TRBV10-3 and TRBJ1-2; 9 bases align to TRBD1. The length of the CDR3 is 13 residues. The J segment lost 4 bases and the V segment lost 7 bases, leaving 4 bases of the junction unmatched. CDR1 ENHRY and CDR2 SYGVKD come from the germline V gene. CDR3 bases: TGTGCCATCACAGCGACAGGGGGCTATGGCTACACCTTC. The encoded protein is CAITATGGYGYTF.

J is TRBJ2-4 and V is TRBV6-1, with D perhaps TRBD2 (6 bases). Germline CDR1 MNHNS, CDR2 SASEGT. The CDR3 covers 20 residues. Trimming pared 2 bases from V and 0 bases from J, leaving 23 bases between. The CDR3 spells CASSERSTVRGERAKNIQYF. The CDR3 nucleotides read TGTGCCAGCAGTGAACGATCGACAGTCCGCGGGGAAAGAGCCAAAAACATTCAGTACTTC.

This chain joins TRBV29-1 and TRBJ1-5; a possible D gene is TRBD1 (5 bases). Trimming left V 4 bases short and J 1 base short, with 8 bases between. Germline assignment: CDR1 SQVTM and CDR2 ANQGSEA. The CDR3 loop spans 13 amino acids. The CDR3 loop reads CSVGGGSNQPQHF. The DNA for the CDR3 is TGCAGCGTTGGGGGGGGGAGCAATCAGCCCCAGCATTTT.

This clone was seen just once. The chain has TRBV29-1 and TRBJ1-2, with 8 bases identical to TRBD1. The CDR3 extends over 12 amino acids. The ends lost 5 bases at V and 4 bases at J; junction bases unmatched: 3. Germline CDR1 is SQVTM and CDR2 is ANQGSEA. As DNA, the CDR3 is TGCAGCGTTCTAACAGGGGGCTATGGCTACACCTTC. Protein: CSVLTGGYGYTF.

The chain uses TRBV18 and TRBJ1-2; TRBD1 might be the D (6 bases). The CDR3 has 15 amino acids. V lost 5 bases and J lost 6, with 19 bases in between. The germline gives CDR1 KGHSH, CDR2 LQKENI. The CDR3 region has the DNA TGTGCCAGCTCAGCCGGAATCACAGGGTCAGATGGCTACACCTTC. It translates to CASSAGITGSDGYTF.

The table lists this clone with a few counts. The J gene is TRBJ1-5, the V gene TRBV12-3 or TRBV12-4; TRBD1 matches at 7 bases. After removal of 7 bases from V and 5 bases from J, the junction contained 5 bases not matched to a gene. This CDR3 region has 13 residues. The CDR3 is CASNVDRDQPQHF. The CDR3 nucleotides are TGTGCCAGCAACGTAGACAGGGATCAGCCCCAGCATTTT.

V is TRBV11-2 and J is TRBJ2-2; D uncertain. The V end was cut by 0 bases, the J end by 7 bases, with 9 bases between. The CDR3 contains 14 residues. Germline loops: CDR1 SGHAT, CDR2 FQNNGV. CDR3 sequence: CASSLDRRNGELFF. The CDR3 DNA sequence: TGTGCCAGCAGCTTAGACCGCAGGAACGGGGAGCTGTTTTTT. The whole variable domain, filled in from reference TRBV11-2 and TRBJ2-2, reads EAGVAQSPRYKIIEKRQSVAFWCNPISGHATLYWYQQILGQGPKLLIQFQNNGVVDDSQLPKDRFSAERLKGVDSTLKIQPAKLEDSAVYLCASSLDRRNGELFFGEGSRLTVL.

The chain links TRBV6-5 to TRBJ2-7; D is uncertain. CDR1 and CDR2 (germline): MNHEY, SVGAGI. The CDR3 covers 12 residues. With 6 bases removed from V and 6 bases from J, the gap between germline ends came to 12 bases. CDR3: CASRSSPGEQYF. For the CDR3, the DNA is TGTGCCAGCAGATCCTCTCCCGGCGAGCAGTACTTC.

The V and J genes are TRBV7-8 and TRBJ2-4; no clear D. Per the germline V gene, CDR1 is SGHVS and CDR2 is FQNEAQ. There are 12 residues in the CDR3. Trimming pared 5 bases from V and 9 bases from J, leaving 11 bases between. CDR3 DNA sequence: TGTGCCAGCAGCCCCCCACATGGCATTCAGTACTTC. Encoded protein: CASSPPHGIQYF.

The V gene is TRBV6-5, the J gene TRBJ1-6; 7 bases match TRBD1. Germline CDR1 reads MNHEY; CDR2 reads SVGAGI. V shed 2 bases, J shed 11 bases, and the junction held 3 bases outside the gene matches. The CDR3 length is 13 residues. The CDR3 is CASSYPDRTPLHF. DNA for the CDR3: TGTGCCAGCAGTTACCCGGACAGGACACCCCTCCACTTT.

Here the CDR3 DNA reads TGCGCCAGCAGCCCCCAGGGGAGAATGAGCAATCAGCCCCAGCATTTT. Amino acids: CASSPQGRMSNQPQHF. The chain uses TRBV4-1 and TRBJ1-5, with TRBD1 as a possible D gene (6 bases). The ends were cut back, 4 bases at V and 1 base at J, with 14 bases in the middle. Per germline, CDR1 MGHRA and CDR2 YSYEKL. This CDR3 region has 16 residues.

The genes are TRBV4-3 and TRBJ1-2; the D gene is possibly TRBD1 (5 bases). The CDR3 is 16 residues long. Trimming pared 1 base from V and 6 bases from J, leaving 18 bases between. CDR1 and CDR2 from the germline V gene are LGHNA and YSLEER. The CDR3 here is CASSQVIAMEGDGYTF. The CDR3 coding sequence is TGCGCCAGCAGCCAAGTGATAGCCATGGAAGGGGATGGCTACACCTTC.